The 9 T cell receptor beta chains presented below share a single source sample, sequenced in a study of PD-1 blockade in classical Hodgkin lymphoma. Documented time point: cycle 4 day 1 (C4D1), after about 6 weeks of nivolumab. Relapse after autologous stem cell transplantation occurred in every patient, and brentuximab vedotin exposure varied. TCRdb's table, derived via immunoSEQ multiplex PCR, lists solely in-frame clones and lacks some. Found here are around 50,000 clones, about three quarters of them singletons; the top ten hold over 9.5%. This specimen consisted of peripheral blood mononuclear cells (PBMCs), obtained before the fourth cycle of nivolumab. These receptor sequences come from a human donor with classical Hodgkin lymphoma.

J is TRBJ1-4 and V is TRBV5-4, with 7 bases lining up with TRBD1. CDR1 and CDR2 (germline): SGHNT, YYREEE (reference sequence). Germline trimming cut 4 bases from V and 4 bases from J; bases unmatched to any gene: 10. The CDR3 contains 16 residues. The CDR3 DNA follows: TGTGCCAGCAGCCCTGACAGGGCTCTAAGTAATGAAAAACTGTTTTTT. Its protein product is CASSPDRALSNEKLFF.

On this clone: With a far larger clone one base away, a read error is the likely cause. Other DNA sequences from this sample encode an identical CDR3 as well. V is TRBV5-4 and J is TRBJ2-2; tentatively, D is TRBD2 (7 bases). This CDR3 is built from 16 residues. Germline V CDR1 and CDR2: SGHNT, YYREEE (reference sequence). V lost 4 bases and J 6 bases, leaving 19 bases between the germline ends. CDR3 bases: TGTGCCAGCAGCCAAGAGGTGGAGGGGGGGGCCGGGGAGCTGTTTTTT. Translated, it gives CASSQEVEGGAGELFF.

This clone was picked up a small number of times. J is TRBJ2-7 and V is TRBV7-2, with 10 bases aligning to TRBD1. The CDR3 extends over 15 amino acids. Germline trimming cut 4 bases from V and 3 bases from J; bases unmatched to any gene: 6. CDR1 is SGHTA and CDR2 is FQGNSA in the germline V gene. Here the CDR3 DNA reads TGTGCCAGCAGCTCCCGGGACAGGGGTTACTACGAGCAGTACTTC. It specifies CASSSRDRGYYEQYF. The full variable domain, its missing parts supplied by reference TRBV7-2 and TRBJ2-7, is GAGVSQSPSNKVTEKGKDVELRCDPISGHTALYWYRQSLGQGLEFLIYFQGNSAPDKSGLPSDRFSAERTGGSVSTLTIQRTQQEDSAVYLCASSSRDRGYYEQYFGPGTRLTVT.

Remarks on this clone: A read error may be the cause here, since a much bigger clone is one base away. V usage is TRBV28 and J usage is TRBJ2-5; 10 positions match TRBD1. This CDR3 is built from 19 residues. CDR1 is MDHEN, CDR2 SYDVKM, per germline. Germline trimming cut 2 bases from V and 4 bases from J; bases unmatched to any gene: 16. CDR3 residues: CASSLKGTGVDDGGETQYF. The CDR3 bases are TGTGCCAGCAGTTTAAAGGGGACAGGGGTCGACGACGGGGGAGAGACCCAGTACTTC.

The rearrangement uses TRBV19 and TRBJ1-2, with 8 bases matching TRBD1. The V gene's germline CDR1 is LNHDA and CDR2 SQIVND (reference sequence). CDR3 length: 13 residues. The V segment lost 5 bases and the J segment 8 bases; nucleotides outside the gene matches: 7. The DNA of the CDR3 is TGTGCCAGTAGTCTGCAGGGGGCGGAGGGCTACACCTTC. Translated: CASSLQGAEGYTF. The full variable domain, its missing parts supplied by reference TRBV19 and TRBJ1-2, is DGGITQSPKYLFRKEGQNVTLSCEQNLNHDAMYWYRQDPGQGLRLIYYSQIVNDFQKGDIAEGYSVSREKKESFPLTVTSAQKNPTAFYLCASSLQGAEGYTFGSGTRLTVV.

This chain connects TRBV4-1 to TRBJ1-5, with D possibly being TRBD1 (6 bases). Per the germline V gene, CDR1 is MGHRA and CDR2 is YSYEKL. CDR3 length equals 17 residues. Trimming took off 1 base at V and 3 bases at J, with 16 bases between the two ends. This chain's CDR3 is CASSQVRRGVPNQPQHF. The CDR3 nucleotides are TGCGCCAGCAGCCAAGTGCGGAGGGGGGTACCCAATCAGCCCCAGCATTTT.

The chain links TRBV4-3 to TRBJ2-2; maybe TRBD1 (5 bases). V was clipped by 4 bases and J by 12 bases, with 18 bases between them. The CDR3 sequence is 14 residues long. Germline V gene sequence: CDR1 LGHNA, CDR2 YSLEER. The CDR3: CASSLISPQGKLFF. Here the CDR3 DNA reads TGCGCCAGCAGCCTAATATCACCCCAGGGAAAGCTGTTTTTT.

CDR3 coding DNA: TGTGCCAGCAGCTTCGAGGGGACACCAGCCTACGAGCAGTACTTC. Amino acid sequence: CASSFEGTPAYEQYF. This chain connects TRBV11-2 to TRBJ2-7; TRBD1 is a possible D gene (6 bases). Trimming stripped 3 bases from V and 2 bases from J, with 14 bases between. This CDR3 comprises 15 residues. Germline CDR1 and CDR2: SGHAT and FQNNGV.

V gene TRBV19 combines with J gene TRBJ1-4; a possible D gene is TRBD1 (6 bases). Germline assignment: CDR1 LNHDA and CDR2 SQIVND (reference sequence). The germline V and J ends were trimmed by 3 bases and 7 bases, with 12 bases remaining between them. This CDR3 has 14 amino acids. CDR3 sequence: CASSIRGAVEKLFF. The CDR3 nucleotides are TGTGCCAGTAGTATTCGGGGGGCCGTTGAAAAACTGTTTTTT.